The 12 T cell receptor beta chains below were found in one sample sequenced in a study of Tregs in tolerant kidney transplant recipients. The assay was immunoSEQ multiplex PCR, and TCRdb's table has in-frame clones only and misses some. Found here are tens of thousands of clones; the top ten clones hold approximately 0.78%. The sequenced sample was CD4+ T cells from blood, obtained before the transplant. These receptors originate from a human donor who received a combined kidney and bone marrow transplant.

Of note for this clone: The read halts 3 residues ahead of the CDR3 end, with the missing end drawn from the germline J gene. The V call is TRBV2, the J call TRBJ2-7, with 9 bases that match TRBD1. Germline values: CDR1 SNHLY, CDR2 FYNNEI. J lost 5 bases, V lost 6 bases, and 8 bases had no gene match. The CDR3 is 14 residues long. The part of the CDR3 DNA that was read is TGTGCCAGCAGGACGGACAGGGGAGTGAACGAG. It codes for CASRTDRGVNE. The whole CDR3 is CASRTDRGVNEQYF.

A remark on this clone: Coverage ceases 3 residues before the CDR3 finishes, and the germline J gene fills in the end. This chain links TRBV18 with TRBJ1-1; D uncertain. Germline values: CDR1 KGHSH, CDR2 LQKENI. The CDR3 extends over 12 amino acids. V was pared by 4 bases and J by 7 bases, with 10 bases between. CDR3 DNA (partial): TGTGCCAGCTCACTCCCTAACGGTGAA. This translates into CASSLPNGE. The whole CDR3 sequence is CASSLPNGEAFF.

Concerning this clone: The CDR3 end falls 3 residues outside the read, so it is completed with the germline J gene. V is TRBV19 and J is TRBJ1-2; 7 positions agree with TRBD1. CDR1 is LNHDA and CDR2 is SQIVND in the germline V gene (reference sequence). Trimming at V came to 1 base and at J to 6 bases, leaving 5 bases not matched to a gene. The CDR3 totals 14 residues. CDR3 residues: CASSIGRGGDGYTF. Partial CDR3 DNA: TGTGCCAGTAGTATAGGGCGAGGGGGCGATGGC.

Comments on this clone: Read data end 3 residues before the CDR3 end; the end is taken from the germline J gene. This sequence joins TRBV7-2 and TRBJ1-1, with 7 bases fitting TRBD1. Germline V lookup: CDR1 SGHTA, CDR2 FQGNSA. V lost 3 bases and J lost 5; bases outside the gene matches: 9. This CDR3 region has 15 residues. The CDR3 loop reads CASSFLSGQRTEAFF. The DNA read from the CDR3 is TGTGCCAGCAGCTTCCTTTCGGGACAGAGGACTGAA.

As to this clone: The DNA ends 3 residues before the CDR3 does, and the rest of the CDR3 is filled in from the germline J gene. This chain connects TRBV7-9 to TRBJ2-7; a possible D gene is TRBD1 (6 bases). Trimming took 3 bases from V and 3 from J, leaving 12 bases between them. The CDR3 spans 14 residues. Germline V CDR1 and CDR2: SEHNR, FQNEAQ (reference sequence). CDR3 bases read: TGTGCCAGCAGCTTCGAAGGGGGAAACTACGAG. Translation gives CASSFEGGNYE. The CDR3 as a whole reads CASSFEGGNYEQYF.

A remark on this clone: The read finishes 3 residues shy of the CDR3 end, and the germline J gene is used to complete it. The chain employs TRBV20-1 and TRBJ2-1, with TRBD2 matching 7 bases. Germline values: CDR1 DFQATT, CDR2 SNEGSKA (reference sequence). The CDR3 totals 13 residues. After removal of 3 bases from V and 4 bases from J, the junction contained 3 bases not matched to a gene. The CDR3 reads CSARSGGYNEQFF. Partial CDR3 DNA: TGCAGTGCTAGGTCGGGGGGATACAATGAG.

Of note for this clone: The read ends 3 residues shy of where the CDR3 ends; the end is completed using the germline J gene. The rearrangement joins TRBV19 to TRBJ2-2; 8 bases are a match to TRBD1. With V trimmed by 3 bases and J by 6 bases, 6 bases remained unmatched. The germline CDR1 and CDR2 sequences are LNHDA and SQIVND (reference sequence). This CDR3 spans 15 amino acids. CDR3 sequence: CASSMGQGASGELFF. The sequenced CDR3 bases are TGTGCCAGTAGTATGGGGCAGGGGGCTTCCGGGGAG.

Comment on this clone: The read comes to an end 3 residues before the CDR3 does, leaving the germline J gene to fill in the end. This chain links TRBV19 with TRBJ1-5; D might be TRBD1 (5 bases). CDR1 is LNHDA, CDR2 SQIVND, per germline (reference sequence). V gave up 6 bases and J gave up 7 bases, with 13 bases separating them. The CDR3 runs to 13 residues. The CDR3 sequence is CASRPQGEQPQHF. The CDR3 bases that were read are TGTGCCAGTAGACCGCAGGGCGAACAGCCC.

With respect to this clone: From the germline J gene comes the end of the CDR3, since the read stops 3 residues before it. V and J are TRBV6-2 or TRBV6-3 and TRBJ1-5; no definite D call. The CDR3 extends over 15 amino acids. Between the trimmed V and J ends, which lost 0 bases and 3 bases, there was a span of 9 bases. Germline CDR1 and CDR2: MNHEY and SVGEGT. The CDR3 loop is CASSYSGSYNQPQHF. CDR3 bases read: TGTGCCAGCAGTTACTCAGGGTCGTACAATCAGCCC.

Turning to this clone: The read halts 3 residues ahead of the CDR3 end, with the missing end drawn from the germline J gene. The chain combines TRBV19 with TRBJ2-7; TRBD1 might be the D (6 bases). The germline V and J ends were trimmed by 4 bases and 2 bases, with 12 bases remaining between them. Germline-derived CDR1 and CDR2 are LNHDA and SQIVND (reference sequence). The CDR3 spans 14 residues. This chain's CDR3 is CASSRMDSTYEQYF. The CDR3 DNA, read in part, is TGTGCCAGTAGTAGGATGGACAGCACCTACGAG.

Remarks on this clone: The read stops 3 residues short of the end of the CDR3; the missing end is completed from the germline J gene. This chain uses TRBV7-6 with TRBJ2-1; 7 positions match TRBD1. There are 15 residues in the CDR3. Germline values: CDR1 SGHVS, CDR2 FNYEAQ. V dropped 4 bases and J dropped 6; count of bases not matched to a gene: 9. The sequenced part of the CDR3 DNA is TGTGCCAGCAGCTCCAAGGGGGCGGCAGGCAATGAG. It specifies CASSSKGAAGNE. Given in full, the CDR3 is CASSSKGAAGNEQFF.

On this clone: The read finishes 3 residues shy of the CDR3 end, and the germline J gene is used to complete it. The chain employs TRBV16 and TRBJ1-5; perhaps TRBD1 as D (5 bases). The germline gives CDR1 KGHSY, CDR2 FQNENV. This CDR3 is built from 18 residues. V was cut by 4 bases and J by 0 bases, with 19 bases left in between. The CDR3 reads CASSRIPSGKNSNQPQHF. The sequenced CDR3 bases are TGTGCCAGCAGCCGGATCCCGTCAGGGAAAAATAGCAATCAGCCC.